The entry below gives a single T cell receptor (beta chain) sequence along with its context. Produced via immunoSEQ multiplex PCR; TCRdb's table is partial and in-frame only. The sample has roughly 30,000 clones, 65% to 80% seen once. The V segment lost 5 bases and the J segment 0 bases; nucleotides outside the gene matches: 7. The CDR3 sequence is 15 residues long. Germline assignment: CDR1 MNHEY and CDR2 SMNVEV (reference sequence). This sample was taken from a study of STAT5B mutations in CD4+ large granular lymphocyte leukemia. Material for sequencing was CD4+ T cells from blood buffy coats. The V and J genes are TRBV27 and TRBJ2-7; TRBD1 aligns across 7 bases. This clonotype was obtained from a human donor in good health. CDR3 amino acids: CASSPWTGSSYEQYF. In nucleotides, the CDR3 is TGTGCCAGCAGTCCCTGGACAGGTAGCTCCTACGAGCAGTACTTC.